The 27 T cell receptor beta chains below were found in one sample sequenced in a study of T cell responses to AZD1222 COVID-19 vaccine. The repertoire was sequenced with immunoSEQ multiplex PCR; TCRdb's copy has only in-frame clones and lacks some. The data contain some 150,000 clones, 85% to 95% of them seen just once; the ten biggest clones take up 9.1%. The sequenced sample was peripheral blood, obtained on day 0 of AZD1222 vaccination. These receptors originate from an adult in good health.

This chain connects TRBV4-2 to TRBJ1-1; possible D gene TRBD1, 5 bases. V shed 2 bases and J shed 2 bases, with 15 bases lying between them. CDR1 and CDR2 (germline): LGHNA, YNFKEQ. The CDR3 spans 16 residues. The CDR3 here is CASSQLARDRNTEAFF. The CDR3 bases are TGTGCCAGCAGCCAACTAGCCAGGGATAGAAACACTGAAGCTTTCTTT.

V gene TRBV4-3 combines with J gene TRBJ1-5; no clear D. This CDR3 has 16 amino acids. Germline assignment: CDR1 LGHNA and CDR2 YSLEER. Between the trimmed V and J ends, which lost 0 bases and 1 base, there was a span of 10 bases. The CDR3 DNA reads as TGCGCCAGCAGCCAAGAGATAGGTTTGAGCAATCAGCCCCAGCATTTT. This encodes CASSQEIGLSNQPQHF.

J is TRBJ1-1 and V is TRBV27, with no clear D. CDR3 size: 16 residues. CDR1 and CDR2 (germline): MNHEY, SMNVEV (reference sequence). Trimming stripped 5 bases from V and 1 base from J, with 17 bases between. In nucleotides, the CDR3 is TGTGCCAGCAGTACCATCTTGGGCAGGAAGAACACTGAAGCTTTCTTT. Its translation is CASSTILGRKNTEAFF.

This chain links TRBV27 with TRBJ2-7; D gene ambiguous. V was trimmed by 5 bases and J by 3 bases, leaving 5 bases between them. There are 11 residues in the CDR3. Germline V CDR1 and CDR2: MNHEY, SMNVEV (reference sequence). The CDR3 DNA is TGTGCCAGCAGTAGCTACTACGAGCAGTACTTC. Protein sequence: CASSSYYEQYF.

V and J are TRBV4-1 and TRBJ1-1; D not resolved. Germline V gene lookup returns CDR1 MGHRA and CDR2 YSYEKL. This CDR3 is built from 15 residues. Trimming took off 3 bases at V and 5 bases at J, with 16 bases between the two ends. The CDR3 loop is CASSQQTDVGTEAFF. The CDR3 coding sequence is TGCGCCAGCAGCCAGCAAACGGATGTAGGGACTGAAGCTTTCTTT.

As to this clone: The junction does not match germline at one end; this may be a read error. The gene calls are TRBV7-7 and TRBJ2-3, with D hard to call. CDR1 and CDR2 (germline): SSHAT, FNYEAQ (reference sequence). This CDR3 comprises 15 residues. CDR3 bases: TGTGCTAGCAGCTTAGGATTAGACCGCACAGATACGCAGTATTTT. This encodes CASSLGLDRTDTQYF.

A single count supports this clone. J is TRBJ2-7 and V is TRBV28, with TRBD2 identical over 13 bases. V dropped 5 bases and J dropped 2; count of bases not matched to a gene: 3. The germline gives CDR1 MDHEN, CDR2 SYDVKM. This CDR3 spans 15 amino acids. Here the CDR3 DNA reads TGTGCCAGCAGTACAGGGACTAGCGGGACCTACGAGCAGTACTTC. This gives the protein CASSTGTSGTYEQYF.

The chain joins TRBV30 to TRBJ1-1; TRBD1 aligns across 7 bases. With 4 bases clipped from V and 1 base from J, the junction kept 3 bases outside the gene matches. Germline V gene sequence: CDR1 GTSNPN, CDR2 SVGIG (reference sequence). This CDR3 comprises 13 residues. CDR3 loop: CAWNRGRNTEAFF. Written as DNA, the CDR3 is TGTGCCTGGAACAGGGGACGGAACACTGAAGCTTTCTTT.

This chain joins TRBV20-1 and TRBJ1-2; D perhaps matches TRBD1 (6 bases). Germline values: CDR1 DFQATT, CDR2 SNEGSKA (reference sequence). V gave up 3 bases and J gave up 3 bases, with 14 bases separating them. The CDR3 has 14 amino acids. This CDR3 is CSASLGGGYYGYTF. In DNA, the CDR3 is TGCAGTGCTAGTCTTGGGGGGGGCTACTATGGCTACACCTTC.

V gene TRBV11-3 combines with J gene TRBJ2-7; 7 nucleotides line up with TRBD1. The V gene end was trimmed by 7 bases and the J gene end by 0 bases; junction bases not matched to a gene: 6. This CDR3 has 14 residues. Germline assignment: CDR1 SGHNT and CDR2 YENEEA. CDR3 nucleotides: TGTGCCAGCACCCAGGACAGGAGCTCCTACGAGCAGTACTTC. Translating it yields CASTQDRSSYEQYF.

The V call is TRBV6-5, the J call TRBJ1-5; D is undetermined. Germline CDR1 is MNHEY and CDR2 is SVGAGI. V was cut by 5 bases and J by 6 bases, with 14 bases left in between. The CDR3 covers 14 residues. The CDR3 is CASSPRDLGQPQHF. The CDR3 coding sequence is TGTGCCAGCAGTCCTAGGGATCTGGGTCAGCCCCAGCATTTT.

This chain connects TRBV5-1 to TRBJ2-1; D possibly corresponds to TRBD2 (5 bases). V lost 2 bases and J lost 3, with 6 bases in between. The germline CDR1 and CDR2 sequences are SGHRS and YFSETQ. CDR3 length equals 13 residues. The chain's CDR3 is CASSLADYNEQFF. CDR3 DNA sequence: TGCGCCAGCAGCTTAGCGGACTACAATGAGCAGTTCTTC. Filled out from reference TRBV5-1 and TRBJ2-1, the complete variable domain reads KAGVTQTPRYLIKTRGQQVTLSCSPISGHRSVSWYQQTPGQGLQFLFEYFSETQRNKGNFPGRFSGRQFSNSRSEMNVSTLELGDSALYLCASSLADYNEQFFGPGTRLTVL.

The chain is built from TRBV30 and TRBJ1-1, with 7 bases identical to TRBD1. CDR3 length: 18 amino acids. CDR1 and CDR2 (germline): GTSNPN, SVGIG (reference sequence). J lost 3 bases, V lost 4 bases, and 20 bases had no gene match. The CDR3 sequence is CAWKTRGQLTDYDTEAFF. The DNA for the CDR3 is TGTGCCTGGAAAACCCGGGGACAGTTAACAGACTACGACACTGAAGCTTTCTTT.

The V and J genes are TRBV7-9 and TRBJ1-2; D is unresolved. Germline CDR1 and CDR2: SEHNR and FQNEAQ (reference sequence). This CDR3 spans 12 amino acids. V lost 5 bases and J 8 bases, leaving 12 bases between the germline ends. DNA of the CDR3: TGTGCCAGCAGCCCGGACCCCCCGGGCTACACCTTC. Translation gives CASSPDPPGYTF. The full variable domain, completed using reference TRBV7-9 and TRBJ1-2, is DTGVSQNPRHKITKRGQNVTFRCDPISEHNRLYWYRQTLGQGPEFLTYFQNEAQLEKSRLLSDRFSAERPKGSFSTLEIQRTEQGDSAMYLCASSPDPPGYTFGSGTRLTVV.

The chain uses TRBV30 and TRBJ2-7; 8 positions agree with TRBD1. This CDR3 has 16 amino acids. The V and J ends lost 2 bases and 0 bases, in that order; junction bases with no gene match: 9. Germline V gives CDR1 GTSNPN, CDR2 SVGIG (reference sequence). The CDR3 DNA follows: TGTGCCTGGAGTCCCTCCAGGGGGCGCAGCTCCTACGAGCAGTACTTC. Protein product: CAWSPSRGRSSYEQYF.

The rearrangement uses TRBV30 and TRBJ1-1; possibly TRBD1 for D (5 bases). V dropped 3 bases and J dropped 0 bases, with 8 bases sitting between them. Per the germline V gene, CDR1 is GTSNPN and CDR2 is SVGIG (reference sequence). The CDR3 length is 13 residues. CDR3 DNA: TGTGCCTGGAGCGGGGCCCTGAACACTGAAGCTTTCTTT. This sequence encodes CAWSGALNTEAFF.

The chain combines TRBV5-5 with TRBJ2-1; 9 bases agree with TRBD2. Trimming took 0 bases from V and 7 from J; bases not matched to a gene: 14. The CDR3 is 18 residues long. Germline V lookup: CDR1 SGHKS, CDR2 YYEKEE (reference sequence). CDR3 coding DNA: TGTGCCAGCAGCTTGGAACTAGCGGGCCCCCCGAAGGGGAATGAGCAGTTCTTC. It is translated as CASSLELAGPPKGNEQFF.

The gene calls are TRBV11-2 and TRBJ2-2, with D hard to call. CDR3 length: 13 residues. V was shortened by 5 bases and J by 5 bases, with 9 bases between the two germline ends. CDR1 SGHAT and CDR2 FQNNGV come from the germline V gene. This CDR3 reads CASSVSRTGELFF. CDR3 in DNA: TGTGCCAGCAGCGTGAGTAGGACCGGGGAGCTGTTTTTT.

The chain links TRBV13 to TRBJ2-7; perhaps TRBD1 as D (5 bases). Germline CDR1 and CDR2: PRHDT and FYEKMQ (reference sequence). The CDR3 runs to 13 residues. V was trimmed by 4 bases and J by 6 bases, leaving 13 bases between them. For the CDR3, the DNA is TGTGCCAGCAGCTCCTGGACAACCCGCGAGCAGTACTTC. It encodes CASSSWTTREQYF.

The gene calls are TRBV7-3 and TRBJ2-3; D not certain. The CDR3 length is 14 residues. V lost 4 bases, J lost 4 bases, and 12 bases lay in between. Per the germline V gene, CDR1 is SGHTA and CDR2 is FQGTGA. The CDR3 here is CASSSAHEADTQYF. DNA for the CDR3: TGTGCCAGCAGCTCCGCCCATGAGGCAGATACGCAGTATTTT.

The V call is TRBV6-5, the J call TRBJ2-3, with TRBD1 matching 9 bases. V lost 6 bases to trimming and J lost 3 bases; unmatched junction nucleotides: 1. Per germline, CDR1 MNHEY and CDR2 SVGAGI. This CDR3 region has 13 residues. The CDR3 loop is CASRTGGTDTQYF. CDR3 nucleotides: TGTGCCAGCAGGACAGGGGGGACAGATACGCAGTATTTT.

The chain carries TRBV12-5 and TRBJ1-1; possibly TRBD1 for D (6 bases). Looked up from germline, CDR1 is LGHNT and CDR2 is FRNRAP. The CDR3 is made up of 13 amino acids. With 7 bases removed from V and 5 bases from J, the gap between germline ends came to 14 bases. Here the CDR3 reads CASAAGHLTEAFF. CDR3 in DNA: TGTGCTAGTGCCGCGGGACATTTGACTGAAGCTTTCTTT. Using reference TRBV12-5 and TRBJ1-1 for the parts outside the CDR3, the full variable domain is DARVTQTPRHKVTEMGQEVTMRCQPILGHNTVFWYRQTMMQGLELLAYFRNRAPLDDSGMPKDRFSAEMPDATLATLKIQPSEPRDSAVYFCASAAGHLTEAFFGQGTRLTVV.

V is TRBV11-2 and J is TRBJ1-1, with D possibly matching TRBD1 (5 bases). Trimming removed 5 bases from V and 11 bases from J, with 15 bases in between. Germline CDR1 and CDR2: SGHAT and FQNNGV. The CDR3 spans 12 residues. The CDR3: CASSPPRVGAFF. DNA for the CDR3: TGTGCCAGCAGCCCACCCAGGGTAGGGGCTTTCTTT.

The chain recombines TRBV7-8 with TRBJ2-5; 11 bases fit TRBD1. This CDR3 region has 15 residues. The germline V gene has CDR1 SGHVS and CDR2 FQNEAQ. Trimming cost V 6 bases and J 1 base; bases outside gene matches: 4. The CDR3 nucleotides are TGTGCCAGCAGTCGGACAGGGGGCCTCCAAGAGACCCAGTACTTC. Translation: CASSRTGGLQETQYF.

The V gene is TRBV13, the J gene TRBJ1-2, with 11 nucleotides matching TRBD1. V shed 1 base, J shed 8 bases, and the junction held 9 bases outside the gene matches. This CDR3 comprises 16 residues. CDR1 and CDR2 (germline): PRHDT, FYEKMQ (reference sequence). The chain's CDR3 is CASSLETDRGRGGYTF. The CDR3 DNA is TGTGCCAGCAGCTTAGAGACGGACAGGGGGCGCGGCGGCTACACCTTC.

The CDR3 is CASRTGTGIYEQYF. CDR3 coding DNA: TGTGCCAGCAGAACCGGGACAGGGATTTACGAGCAGTACTTC. The chain combines TRBV27 with TRBJ2-7; 9 nucleotides align to TRBD1. The CDR3 spans 14 residues. Germline V gene sequence: CDR1 MNHEY, CDR2 SMNVEV (reference sequence). The V segment lost 6 bases and the J segment 4 bases; nucleotides outside the gene matches: 7.

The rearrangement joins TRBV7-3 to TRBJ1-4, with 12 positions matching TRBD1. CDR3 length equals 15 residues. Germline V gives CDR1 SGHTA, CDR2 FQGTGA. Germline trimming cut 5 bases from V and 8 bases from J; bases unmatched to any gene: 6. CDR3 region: CASSPTGTGGEKLFF. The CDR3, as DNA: TGTGCCAGCAGCCCAACCGGGACAGGGGGCGAAAAACTGTTTTTT. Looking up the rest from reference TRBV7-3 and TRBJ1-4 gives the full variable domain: GAGVSQTPSNKVTEKGKYVELRCDPISGHTALYWYRQSLGQGPEFLIYFQGTGAADDSGLPNDRFFAVRPEGSVSTLKIQRTERGDSAVYLCASSPTGTGGEKLFFGSGTQLSVL.